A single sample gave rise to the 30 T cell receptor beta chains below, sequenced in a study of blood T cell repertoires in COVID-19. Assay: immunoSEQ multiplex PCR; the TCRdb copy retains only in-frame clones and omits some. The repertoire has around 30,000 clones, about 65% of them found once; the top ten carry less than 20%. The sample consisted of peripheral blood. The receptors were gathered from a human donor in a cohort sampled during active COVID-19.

CDR3 DNA sequence: TGTGCCAGTACCTCGAGGTGGGGAGCGGACCAGCCCCAGCATTTT. Amino acids: CASTSRWGADQPQHF. The chain employs TRBV19 and TRBJ1-5, with D uncertain. V lost 7 bases and J 7 bases, leaving 20 bases between the germline ends. Germline assignment: CDR1 LNHDA and CDR2 SQIVND (reference sequence). The CDR3 consists of 15 residues.

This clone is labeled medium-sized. The CDR3 DNA follows: TGTGCCAGCAGATTATTAGCGGTCTCAGATACGCAGTATTTT. Amino acid sequence: CASRLLAVSDTQYF. The rearrangement links TRBV7-8 to TRBJ2-3, with D maybe TRBD2 (6 bases). The CDR3 has 14 amino acids. Looked up from germline, CDR1 is SGHVS and CDR2 is FQNEAQ. V dropped 6 bases and J dropped 4 bases, with 14 bases sitting between them.

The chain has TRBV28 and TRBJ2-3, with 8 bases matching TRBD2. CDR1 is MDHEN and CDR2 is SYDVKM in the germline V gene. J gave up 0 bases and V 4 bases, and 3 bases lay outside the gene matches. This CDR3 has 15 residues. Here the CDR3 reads CASSSSGSSTDTQYF. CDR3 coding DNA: TGTGCCAGCAGTTCAAGCGGGAGTAGCACAGATACGCAGTATTTT.

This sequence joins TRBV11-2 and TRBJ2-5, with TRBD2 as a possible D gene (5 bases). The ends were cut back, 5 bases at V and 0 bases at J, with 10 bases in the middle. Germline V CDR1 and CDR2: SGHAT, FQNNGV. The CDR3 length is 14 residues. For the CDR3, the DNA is TGTGCCAGCAGCCCAGCGGCGGACCAAGAGACCCAGTACTTC. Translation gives CASSPAADQETQYF.

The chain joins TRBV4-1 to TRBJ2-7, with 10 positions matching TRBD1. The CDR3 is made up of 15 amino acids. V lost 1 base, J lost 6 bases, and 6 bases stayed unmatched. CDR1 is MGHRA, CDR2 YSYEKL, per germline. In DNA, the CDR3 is TGCGCCAGCAGCCAAGCCGGGACAGGGGTGGGCGAGCAGTACTTC. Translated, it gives CASSQAGTGVGEQYF.

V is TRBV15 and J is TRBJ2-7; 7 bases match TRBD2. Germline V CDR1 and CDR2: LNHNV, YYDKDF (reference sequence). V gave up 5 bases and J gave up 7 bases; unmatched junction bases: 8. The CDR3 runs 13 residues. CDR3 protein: CATSGRTRPEQYF. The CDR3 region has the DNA TGTGCCACCAGCGGACGGACTAGACCGGAGCAGTACTTC.

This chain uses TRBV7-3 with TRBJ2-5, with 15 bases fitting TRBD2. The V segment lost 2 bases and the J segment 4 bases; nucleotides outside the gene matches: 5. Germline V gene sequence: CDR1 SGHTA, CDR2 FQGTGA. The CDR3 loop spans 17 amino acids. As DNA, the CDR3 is TGTGCCAGCAGCTTACGACCGGGACTAGCGGGAGGAGAGACCCAGTACTTC. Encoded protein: CASSLRPGLAGGETQYF.

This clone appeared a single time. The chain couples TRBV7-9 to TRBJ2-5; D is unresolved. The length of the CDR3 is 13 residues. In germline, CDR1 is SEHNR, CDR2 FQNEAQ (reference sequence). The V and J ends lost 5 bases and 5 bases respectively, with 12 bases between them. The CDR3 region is CASSHWRIETQYF. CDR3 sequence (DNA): TGTGCCAGCAGCCACTGGAGAATCGAGACCCAGTACTTC.

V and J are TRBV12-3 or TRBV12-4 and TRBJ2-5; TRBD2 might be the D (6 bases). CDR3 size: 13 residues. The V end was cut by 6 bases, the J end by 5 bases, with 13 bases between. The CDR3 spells CASRPGLAETQYF. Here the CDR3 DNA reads TGTGCCAGCAGGCCGGGACTGGCGGAGACCCAGTACTTC.

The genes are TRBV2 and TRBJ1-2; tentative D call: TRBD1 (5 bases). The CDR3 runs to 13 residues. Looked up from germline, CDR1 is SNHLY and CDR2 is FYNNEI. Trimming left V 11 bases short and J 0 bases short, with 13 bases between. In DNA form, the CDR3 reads TGTGCCGGAGGGCAGGGAACTAACTATGGCTACACCTTC. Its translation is CAGGQGTNYGYTF.

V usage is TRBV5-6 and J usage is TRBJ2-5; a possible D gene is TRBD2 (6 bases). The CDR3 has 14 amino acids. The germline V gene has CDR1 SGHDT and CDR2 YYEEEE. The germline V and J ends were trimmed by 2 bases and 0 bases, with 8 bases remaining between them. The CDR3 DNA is TGTGCCAGCAGCTTCGGGAGTTACCAAGAGACCCAGTACTTC. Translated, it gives CASSFGSYQETQYF.

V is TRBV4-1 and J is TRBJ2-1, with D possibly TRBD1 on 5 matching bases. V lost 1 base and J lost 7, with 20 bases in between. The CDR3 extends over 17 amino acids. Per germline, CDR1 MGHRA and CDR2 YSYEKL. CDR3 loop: CASSQALRSRANNEQFF. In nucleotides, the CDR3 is TGCGCCAGCAGCCAAGCTCTCAGGTCCAGGGCTAATAATGAGCAGTTCTTC.

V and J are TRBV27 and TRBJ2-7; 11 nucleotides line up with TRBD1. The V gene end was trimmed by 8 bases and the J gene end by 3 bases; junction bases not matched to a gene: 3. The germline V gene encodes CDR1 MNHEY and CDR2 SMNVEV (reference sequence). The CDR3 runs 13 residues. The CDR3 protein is CASRDRGNYEQYF. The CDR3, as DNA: TGTGCCAGCCGGGACAGGGGGAACTACGAGCAGTACTTC.

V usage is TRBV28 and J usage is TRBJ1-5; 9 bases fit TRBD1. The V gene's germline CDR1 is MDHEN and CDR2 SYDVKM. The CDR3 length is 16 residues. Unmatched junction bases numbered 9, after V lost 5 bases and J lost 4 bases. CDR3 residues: CASSPIVDRGNQPQHF. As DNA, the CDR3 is TGTGCCAGCAGTCCGATCGTTGACAGGGGGAATCAGCCCCAGCATTTT.

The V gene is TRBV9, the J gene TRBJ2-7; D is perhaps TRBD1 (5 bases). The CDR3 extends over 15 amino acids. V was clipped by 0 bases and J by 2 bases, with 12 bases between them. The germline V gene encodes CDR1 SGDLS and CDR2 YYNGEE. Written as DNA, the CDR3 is TGTGCCAGCAGCGTAGCGTCGAAGGGGACCTACGAGCAGTACTTC. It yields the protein CASSVASKGTYEQYF.

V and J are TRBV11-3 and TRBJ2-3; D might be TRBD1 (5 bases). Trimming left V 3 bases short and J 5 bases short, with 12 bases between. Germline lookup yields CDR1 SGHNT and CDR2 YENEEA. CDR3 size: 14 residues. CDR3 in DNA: TGTGCCAGCAGCTTGGGCAGGGAAGGAGATACGCAGTATTTT. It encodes CASSLGREGDTQYF.

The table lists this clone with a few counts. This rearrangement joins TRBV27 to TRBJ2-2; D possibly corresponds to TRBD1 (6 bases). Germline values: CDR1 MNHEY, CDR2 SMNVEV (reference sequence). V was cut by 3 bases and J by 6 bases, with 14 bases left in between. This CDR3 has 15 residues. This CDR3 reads CASSFIRGKAGELFF. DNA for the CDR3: TGTGCCAGCAGTTTTATTAGGGGGAAGGCCGGGGAGCTGTTTTTT.

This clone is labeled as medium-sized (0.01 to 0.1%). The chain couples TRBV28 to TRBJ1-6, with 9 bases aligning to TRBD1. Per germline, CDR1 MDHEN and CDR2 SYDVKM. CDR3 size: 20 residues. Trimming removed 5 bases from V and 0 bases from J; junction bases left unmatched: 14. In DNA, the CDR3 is TGTGCCAGCAGTATTACCGGGACAGGGTATTCGAGCTCCTATAATTCACCCCTCCACTTT. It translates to CASSITGTGYSSSYNSPLHF.

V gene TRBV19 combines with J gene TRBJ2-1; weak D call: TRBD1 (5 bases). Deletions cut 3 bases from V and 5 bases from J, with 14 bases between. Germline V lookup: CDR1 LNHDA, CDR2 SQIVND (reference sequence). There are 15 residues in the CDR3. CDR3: CASSMSTGPHNEQFF. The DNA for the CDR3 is TGTGCCAGTAGTATGAGTACAGGTCCCCACAATGAGCAGTTCTTC.

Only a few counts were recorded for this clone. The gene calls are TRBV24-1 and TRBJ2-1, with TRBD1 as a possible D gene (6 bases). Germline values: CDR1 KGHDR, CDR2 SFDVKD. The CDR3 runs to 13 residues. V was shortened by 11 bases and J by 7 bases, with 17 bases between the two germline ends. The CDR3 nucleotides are TGTGCCAGCCAAGGCAGGGGTAGGAATGAGCAGTTCTTC. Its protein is CASQGRGRNEQFF.

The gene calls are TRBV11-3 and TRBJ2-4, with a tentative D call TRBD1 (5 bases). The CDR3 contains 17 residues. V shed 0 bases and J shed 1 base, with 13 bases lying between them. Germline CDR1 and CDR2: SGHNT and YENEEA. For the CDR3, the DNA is TGTGCCAGCAGCTTAGATGGGGCCATGGGGGCCAAAAACATTCAGTACTTC. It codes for CASSLDGAMGAKNIQYF.

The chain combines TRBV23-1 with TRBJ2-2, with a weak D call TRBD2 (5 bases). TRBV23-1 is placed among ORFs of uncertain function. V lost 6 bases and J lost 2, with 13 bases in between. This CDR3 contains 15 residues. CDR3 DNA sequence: TGCGCCAGCAGAGGCCGGGATTCCAACACCGGGGAGCTGTTTTTT. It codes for CASRGRDSNTGELFF.

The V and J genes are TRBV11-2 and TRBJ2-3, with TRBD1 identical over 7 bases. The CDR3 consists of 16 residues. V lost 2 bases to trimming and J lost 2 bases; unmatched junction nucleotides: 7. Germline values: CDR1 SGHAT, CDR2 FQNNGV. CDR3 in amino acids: CASSLNRGQSTDTQYF. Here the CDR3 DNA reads TGTGCCAGCAGCTTAAATCGGGGACAGTCCACAGATACGCAGTATTTT.

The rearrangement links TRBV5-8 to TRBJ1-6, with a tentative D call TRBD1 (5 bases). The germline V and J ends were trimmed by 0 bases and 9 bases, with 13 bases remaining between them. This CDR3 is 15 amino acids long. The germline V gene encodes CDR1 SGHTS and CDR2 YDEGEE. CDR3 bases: TGTGCCAGCAGCTTGGTGGGGGGATTCGGTTCACCCCTCCACTTT. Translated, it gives CASSLVGGFGSPLHF. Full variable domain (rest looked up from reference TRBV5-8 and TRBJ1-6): EAGVTQSPTHLIKTRGQQATLRCSPISGHTSVYWYQQALGLGLQFLLWYDEGEERNRGNFPPRFSGRQFPNYSSELNVNALELEDSALYLCASSLVGGFGSPLHFGNGTRLTVT.

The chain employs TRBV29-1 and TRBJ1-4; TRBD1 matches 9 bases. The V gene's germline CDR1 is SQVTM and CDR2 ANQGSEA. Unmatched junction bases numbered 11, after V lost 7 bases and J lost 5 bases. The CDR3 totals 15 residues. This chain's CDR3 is CSGATGGNPNEKLFF. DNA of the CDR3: TGCAGCGGTGCGACAGGGGGAAATCCAAATGAAAAACTGTTTTTT.

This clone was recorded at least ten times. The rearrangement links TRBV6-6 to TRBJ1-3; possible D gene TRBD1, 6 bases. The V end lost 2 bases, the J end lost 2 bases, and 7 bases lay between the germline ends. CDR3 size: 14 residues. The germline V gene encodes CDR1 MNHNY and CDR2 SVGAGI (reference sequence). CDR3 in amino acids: CASSYTGTGNTIYF. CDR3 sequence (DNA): TGTGCCAGCAGTTACACAGGGACTGGAAACACCATATATTTT.

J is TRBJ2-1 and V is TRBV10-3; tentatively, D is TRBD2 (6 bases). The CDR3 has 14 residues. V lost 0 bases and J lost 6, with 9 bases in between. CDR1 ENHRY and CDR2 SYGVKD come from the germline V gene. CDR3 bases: TGTGCCATCAGTGAGTCGGTGGGAGGCAATGAGCAGTTCTTC. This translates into CAISESVGGNEQFF.

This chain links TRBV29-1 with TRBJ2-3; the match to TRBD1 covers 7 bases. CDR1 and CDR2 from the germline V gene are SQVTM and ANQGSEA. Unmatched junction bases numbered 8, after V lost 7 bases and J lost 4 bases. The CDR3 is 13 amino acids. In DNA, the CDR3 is TGCAGCGCCCGGGCAGGGGGAGCAGATACGCAGTATTTT. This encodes CSARAGGADTQYF.

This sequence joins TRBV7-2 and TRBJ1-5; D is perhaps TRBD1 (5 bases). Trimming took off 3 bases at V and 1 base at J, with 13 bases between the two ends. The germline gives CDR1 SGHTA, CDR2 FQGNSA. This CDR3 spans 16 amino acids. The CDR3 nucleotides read TGTGCCAGCAGCTTGAGAGGAAGGGGCAGCAATCAGCCCCAGCATTTT. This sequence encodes CASSLRGRGSNQPQHF.

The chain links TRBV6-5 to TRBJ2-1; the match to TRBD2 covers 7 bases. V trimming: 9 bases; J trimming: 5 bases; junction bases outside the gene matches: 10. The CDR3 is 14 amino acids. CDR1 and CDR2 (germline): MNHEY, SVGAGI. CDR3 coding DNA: TGTGCCAGTAGCGGGTACCCCCTCGACAATGAGCAGTTCTTC. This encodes CASSGYPLDNEQFF.